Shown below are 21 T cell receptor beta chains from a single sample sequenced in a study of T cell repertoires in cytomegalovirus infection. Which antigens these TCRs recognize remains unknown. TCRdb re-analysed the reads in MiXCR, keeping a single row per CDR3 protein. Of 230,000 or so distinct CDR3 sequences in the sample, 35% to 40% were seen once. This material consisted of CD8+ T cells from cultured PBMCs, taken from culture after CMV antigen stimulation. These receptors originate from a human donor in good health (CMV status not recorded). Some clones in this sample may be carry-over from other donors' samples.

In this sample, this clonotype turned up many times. DNA of the CDR3: TGTGCCAGCAGCTTAGAGGGAGCCAATGAGCAGTTCTTC. This sequence encodes CASSLEGANEQFF. The chain uses TRBV7-9 and TRBJ2-1, with TRBD2 as a possible D gene (5 bases). The germline gives CDR1 SEHNR, CDR2 FQNEAQ (reference sequence). The ends were cut back, 1 base at V and 6 bases at J, with 7 bases in the middle. This CDR3 is built from 13 residues.

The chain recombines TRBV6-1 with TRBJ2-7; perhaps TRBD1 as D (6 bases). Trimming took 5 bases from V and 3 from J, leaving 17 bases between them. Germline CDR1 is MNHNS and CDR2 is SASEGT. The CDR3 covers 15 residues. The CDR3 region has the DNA TGTGCCAGCAGTACCTACAGGGTAGGTGGCTACGAGCAGTACTTC. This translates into CASSTYRVGGYEQYF.

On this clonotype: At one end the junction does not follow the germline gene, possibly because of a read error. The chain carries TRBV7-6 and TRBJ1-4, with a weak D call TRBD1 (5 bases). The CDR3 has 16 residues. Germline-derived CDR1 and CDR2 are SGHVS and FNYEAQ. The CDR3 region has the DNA TGTGACAGCAGCTTAATGGAGGGGCCTACTAATGAAAAACTGTTTTTT. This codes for CDSSLMEGPTNEKLFF.

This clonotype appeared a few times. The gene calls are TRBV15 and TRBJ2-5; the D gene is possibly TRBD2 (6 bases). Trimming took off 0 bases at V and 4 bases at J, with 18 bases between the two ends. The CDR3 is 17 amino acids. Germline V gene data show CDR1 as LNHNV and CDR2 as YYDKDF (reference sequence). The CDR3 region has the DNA TGTGCCACCAGCAGAGATGCAGGCGGGAATTTAATAGAGACCCAGTACTTC. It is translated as CATSRDAGGNLIETQYF.

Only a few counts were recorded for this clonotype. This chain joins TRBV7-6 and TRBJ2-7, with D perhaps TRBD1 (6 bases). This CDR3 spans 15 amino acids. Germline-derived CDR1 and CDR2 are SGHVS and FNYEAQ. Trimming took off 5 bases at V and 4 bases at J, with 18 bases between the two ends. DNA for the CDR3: TGTGCCAGCAGCCCAGCGGCAGGGGTCCTGTACGAGCAGTACTTC. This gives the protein CASSPAAGVLYEQYF.

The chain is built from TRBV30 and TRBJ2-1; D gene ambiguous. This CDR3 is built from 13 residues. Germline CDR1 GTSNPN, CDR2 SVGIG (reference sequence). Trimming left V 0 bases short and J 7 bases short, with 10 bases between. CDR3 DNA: TGTGCCTGGAGTGTACAAAGTGGGAATGAGCAGTTCTTC. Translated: CAWSVQSGNEQFF.

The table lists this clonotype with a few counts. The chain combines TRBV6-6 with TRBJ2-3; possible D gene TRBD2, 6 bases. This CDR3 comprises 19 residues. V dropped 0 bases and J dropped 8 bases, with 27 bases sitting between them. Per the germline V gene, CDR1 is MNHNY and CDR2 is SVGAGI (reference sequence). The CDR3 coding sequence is TGTGCCAGCAGTTACTCGACGCGGACGGGGGAAGCCGGGCCTTTTACGCAGTATTTT. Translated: CASSYSTRTGEAGPFTQYF.

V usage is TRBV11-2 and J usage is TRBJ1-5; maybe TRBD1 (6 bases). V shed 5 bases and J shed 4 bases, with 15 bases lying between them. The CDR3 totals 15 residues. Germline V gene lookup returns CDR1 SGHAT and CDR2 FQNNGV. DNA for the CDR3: TGTGCCAGCAGCGAGGTACAGGGAAGAAATCAGCCCCAGCATTTT. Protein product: CASSEVQGRNQPQHF.

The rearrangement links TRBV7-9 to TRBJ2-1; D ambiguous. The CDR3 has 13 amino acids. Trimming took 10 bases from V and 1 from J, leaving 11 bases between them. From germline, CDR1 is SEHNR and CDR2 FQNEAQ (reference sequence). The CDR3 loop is CATVGASYNEQFF. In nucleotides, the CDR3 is TGTGCCACCGTAGGAGCGTCCTACAATGAGCAGTTCTTC.

In nucleotides, the CDR3 is TGTGCCAGCAGCGAGCGGGGAGTCGCCTACAATGAGCAGTTCTTC. Its translation: CASSERGVAYNEQFF. The V and J genes are TRBV7-8 and TRBJ2-1, with 7 positions matching TRBD2. J gave up 2 bases and V 5 bases, and 6 bases lay outside the gene matches. The CDR3 covers 15 residues. Germline V lookup: CDR1 SGHVS, CDR2 FQNEAQ.

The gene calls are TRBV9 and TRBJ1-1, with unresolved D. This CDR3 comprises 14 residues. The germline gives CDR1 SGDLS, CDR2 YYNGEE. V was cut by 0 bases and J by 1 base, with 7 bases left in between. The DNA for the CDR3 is TGTGCCAGCAGCGTAGGAACTTCGAACACTGAAGCTTTCTTT. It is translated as CASSVGTSNTEAFF.

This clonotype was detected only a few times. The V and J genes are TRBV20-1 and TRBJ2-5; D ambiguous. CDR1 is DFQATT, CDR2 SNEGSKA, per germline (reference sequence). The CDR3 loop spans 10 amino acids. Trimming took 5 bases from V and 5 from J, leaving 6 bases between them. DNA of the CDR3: TGCAGTGCTGCTGGGGAGACCCAGTACTTC. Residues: CSAAGETQYF.

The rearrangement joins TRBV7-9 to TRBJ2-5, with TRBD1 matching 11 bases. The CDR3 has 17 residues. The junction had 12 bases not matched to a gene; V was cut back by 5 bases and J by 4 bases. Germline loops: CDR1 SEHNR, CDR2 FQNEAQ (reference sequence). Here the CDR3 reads CASSQIPGQGVSETQYF. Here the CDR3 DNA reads TGTGCCAGCAGCCAAATACCGGGACAGGGGGTTTCAGAGACCCAGTACTTC.

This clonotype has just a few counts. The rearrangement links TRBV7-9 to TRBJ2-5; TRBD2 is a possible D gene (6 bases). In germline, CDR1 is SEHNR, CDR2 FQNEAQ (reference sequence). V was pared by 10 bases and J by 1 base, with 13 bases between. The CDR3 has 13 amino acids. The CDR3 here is CATHGGAQETQYF. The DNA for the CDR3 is TGTGCCACCCACGGAGGGGCCCAAGAGACCCAGTACTTC.

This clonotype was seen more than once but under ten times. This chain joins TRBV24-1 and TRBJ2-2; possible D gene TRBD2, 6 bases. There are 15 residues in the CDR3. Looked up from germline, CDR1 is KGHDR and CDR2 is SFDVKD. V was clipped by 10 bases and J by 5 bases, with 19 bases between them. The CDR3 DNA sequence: TGTGCCACACAGACCCGGGAGCACTCAACCGGGGAGCTGTTTTTT. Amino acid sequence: CATQTREHSTGELFF.

Written as DNA, the CDR3 is TGTGCCAGCAGTCTTATGAGAGGGCGTGATGGCTACACCTTC. Protein sequence: CASSLMRGRDGYTF. This sequence joins TRBV12-3 or TRBV12-4 and TRBJ1-2, with D hard to call. V lost 5 bases and J 6 bases, leaving 16 bases between the germline ends. This CDR3 has 14 residues.

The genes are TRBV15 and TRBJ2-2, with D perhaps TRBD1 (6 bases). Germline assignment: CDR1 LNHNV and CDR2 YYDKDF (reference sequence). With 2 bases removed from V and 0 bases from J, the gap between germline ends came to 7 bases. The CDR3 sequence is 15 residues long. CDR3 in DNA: TGTGCCACCAGCAGAACAGGGACGAACACCGGGGAGCTGTTTTTT. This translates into CATSRTGTNTGELFF.

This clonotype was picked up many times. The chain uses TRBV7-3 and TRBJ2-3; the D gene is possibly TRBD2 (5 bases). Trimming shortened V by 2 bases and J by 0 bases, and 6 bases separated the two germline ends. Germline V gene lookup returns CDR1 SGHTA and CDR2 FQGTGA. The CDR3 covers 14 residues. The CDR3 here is CASSLSSSTDTQYF. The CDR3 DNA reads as TGTGCCAGCAGCTTATCTAGCAGCACAGATACGCAGTATTTT.

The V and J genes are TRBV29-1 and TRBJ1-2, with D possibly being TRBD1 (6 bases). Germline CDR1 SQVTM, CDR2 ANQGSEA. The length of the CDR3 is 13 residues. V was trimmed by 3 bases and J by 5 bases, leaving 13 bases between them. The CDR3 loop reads CSVDRGQKYGYTF. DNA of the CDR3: TGCAGCGTTGACCGCGGACAGAAGTATGGCTACACCTTC.

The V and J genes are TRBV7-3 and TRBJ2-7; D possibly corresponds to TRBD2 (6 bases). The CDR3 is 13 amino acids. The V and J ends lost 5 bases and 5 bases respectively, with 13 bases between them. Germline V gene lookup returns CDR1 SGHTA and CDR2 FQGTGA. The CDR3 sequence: CASSTTSHNEQYF. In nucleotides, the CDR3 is TGTGCCAGCAGCACTACTAGCCACAACGAGCAGTACTTC. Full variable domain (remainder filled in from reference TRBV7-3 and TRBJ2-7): GAGVSQTPSNKVTEKGKYVELRCDPISGHTALYWYRQSLGQGPEFLIYFQGTGAADDSGLPNDRFFAVRPEGSVSTLKIQRTERGDSAVYLCASSTTSHNEQYFGPGTRLTVT.

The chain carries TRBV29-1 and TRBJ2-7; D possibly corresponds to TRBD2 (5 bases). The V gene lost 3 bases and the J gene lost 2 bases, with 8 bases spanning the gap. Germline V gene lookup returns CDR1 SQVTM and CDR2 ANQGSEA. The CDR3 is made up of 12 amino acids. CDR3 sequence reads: CSVEEETYEQYF. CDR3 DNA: TGCAGCGTTGAGGAGGAGACCTACGAGCAGTACTTC.